This T cell receptor (beta chain) was captured in a study of blood T cells in healthy people across ages (dated by TCRdb to about 2015). General notes on the study: In model experiments, template switching captured roughly one uniquely barcoded TCR beta cDNA molecule for every two T cells. Age-related changes in TCR beta repertoire diversity were measured in the study by deep sequencing normalized with unique cDNA molecular identifiers. The donors were split into four age groups: young (average around 15 years), middle-aged (about 40), aged (roughly 68) and long-lived (approximately 80). Donors of different ages were randomly distributed across sequencing lanes to avoid experimental bias. Two additional independent replicas of 1 million unique cDNA reads from the same blood draw were analyzed for two donors (one aged 18 to 30 and one aged 80 or older). What the research found in general, with its limitations: Observed TCR beta diversity per million T cells fell roughly linearly with age, and a significant reduction was already apparent by age approximately 40. Because the CMV infection status of the donors was unknown, age-related changes in expanded clonotypes may potentially have been confounded. Estimates of total diversity from one million sequenced T cells were regarded as lower bounds and underestimates. Compared with the aged group, the long-lived group had more naive CD4+ T cells, fewer expanded clones and increased TCR diversity, suggesting age selection. A strong correlation was found between observed TCR beta diversity and the percentage of naive T cells measured by flow cytometry. Bulk unsorted PBMC profiling prevented conclusive comparison of naive and antigen-experienced compartments.

Remarks on this clonotype: Which antigen it targets is not known. One base away there is no much larger clone; base qualities are not given.

The donors were roughly 39 Caucasian individuals from Russia, aged 6 to 90 years, who were systemically healthy. Each donor gave 9.5 to 10 milliliters of peripheral blood, drawn into EDTA-treated Vacutainer tubes. PBMCs were isolated by Ficoll-Paque density-gradient centrifugation, with at least 7 million obtained per sample. Trizol reagent was used to extract total RNA from PBMCs, with at least 6 micrograms per sample. For every donor, flow cytometry on a PBMC aliquot measured the percentage of naive CD45RAhigh/CD27high T cells. The germline V gene sets CDR1 to MNHEY and CDR2 to SVGAGI. The CDR3, cysteine through phenylalanine, is 12 amino acids long. Only the CDR3 DNA is retained, 36 bases long and in frame from the first base. V drops 6 bases and J drops 2 bases, leaving 6 bases in between. The library was prepared using 5' RACE. Instrument on record: Illumina HiSeq 2500. A second PCR of about 6 to 11 cycles was run with a J-beta primer mix and a sample-barcoded 5' primer. Each TCR beta cDNA molecule received a unique molecular identifier from a template-switch 5' adaptor carrying 12 random nucleotides. Each sample yielded at least 3 million CDR3-containing paired-end reads. First-strand cDNA synthesis was performed from all RNA using the Mint cDNA synthesis kit, with priming by a TRBC-specific oligonucleotide. Following uracil-DNA glycosylase treatment, a first 18-cycle PCR with universal primers M1SS and BC2_uni_R was performed on all cDNA. As for the original processing: Each sample was normalized by randomly selecting 1 million high-quality reads, each carrying a distinct molecular identifier. Reads with shared molecular identifiers were discarded instead of being binned into consensus sequences. CDR3 identification, clonotype clustering and error correction used MiTCR with a Q25 quality threshold and the strictest error-elimination algorithm. A nonparametric unseen species model with Euler transformation was used to estimate a lower bound on total TCR beta diversity. TCRdb reprocessing: public reads trimmed at Q25 with fastp, clones called with MiXCR, in-frame beta chains kept. Records with the same CDR3 protein are collapsed into one entry carrying the most frequent genes and DNA. The V and J calls, along with clone size, are taken from TCRdb and not from the paper's own processing. The sample contains some 750,000 distinct CDR3 sequences, roughly 20% of them found a single time. The ten largest make up under 25% of the sample.

The receptor's source is a man between 65 and 80 years old in good health. Recombination linked TRBV6-5 to TRBJ2-3; no D gene call is confident. Material: blood. The CDR3 in this case is CASRKFTDTQYF. The DNA sequence reads TGTGCCAGCAGGAAGTTCACAGATACGCAGTATTTT.